This TCR beta chain was recorded in a study of cytomegalovirus exposure and HLA in healthy donors. Study-level information: There were 350 to 400 genotyped donors. Of these, about 81% fell in the genetic ancestry cluster associated with self-reported Caucasian donors.

In this sample, this clone turned up a few times. Its target is unknown. The PCR made use of 60 Vbeta and 13 Jbeta primers. Clones were read by immunoSEQ multiplex PCR, and TCRdb kept only the in-frame ones, dropping some. Of approximately 77,000 clones in the sample, around 78% were seen once. Findings of the study overall: Donors belonging to an Asian-associated ancestry cluster reportedly showed fewer N-insertions in productive TCRs than the roughly 670-donor mean, according to what a later analysis found.

Germline V gives CDR1 SGHNT, CDR2 YYREEE (reference sequence). The junction had 8 bases not matched to a gene; V was cut back by 4 bases and J by 5 bases. The CDR3 covers 16 residues. The V and J genes are TRBV5-4 and TRBJ2-2, with 10 positions matching TRBD2. The sequencing input was PBMCs. This sequence was found in a man between 40 and 49 years old in good health and CMV-seronegative. CDR3 residues: CASSRTSGGTTGELFF. The DNA of the CDR3 is TGTGCCAGCAGCAGGACTAGCGGAGGAACGACCGGGGAGCTGTTTTTT.